Presented here are 9 T cell receptor beta chains from one specimen sequenced in a study of Tregs in tolerant kidney transplant recipients. This table comes from immunoSEQ multiplex PCR, and its TCRdb copy is limited to in-frame clones, with some not included. The table includes about 68,000 clones, roughly 84% detected once. Sequencing input: CD4+ T cells from blood. The receptors shown here come from a human donor in good health.

J is TRBJ1-5 and V is TRBV6-5; D may be TRBD1 (6 bases). CDR1 is MNHEY and CDR2 is SVGAGI in the germline V gene. The CDR3 consists of 14 residues. V lost 4 bases to trimming and J lost 7 bases, with 14 bases between them. The CDR3 bases are TGTGCCAGCAGTTCCTTGACAGGTAGCCAGCCCCAGCATTTT. Its translation: CASSSLTGSQPQHF.

This CDR3 is CASSIRSGSSANVLTF. CDR3 coding DNA: TGTGCCAGCAGTATACGCAGCGGATCTTCGGCCAACGTCCTGACTTTC. The chain carries TRBV7-8 and TRBJ2-6; a weak D match, TRBD2 (5 bases). V shed 6 bases and J shed 6 bases, with 18 bases lying between them. CDR3 length: 16 amino acids. The germline CDR1 and CDR2 sequences are SGHVS and FQNEAQ.

This chain links TRBV5-4 with TRBJ2-5; possible D gene TRBD2, 6 bases. Germline loops: CDR1 SGHNT, CDR2 YYREEE (reference sequence). The CDR3 contains 17 residues. Trimming took 4 bases from V and 4 from J, leaving 23 bases between them. DNA of the CDR3: TGTGCCAGCAGCCAAGCGGTCTCTCGGGGAGGAGGAGAGACCCAGTACTTC. Translation: CASSQAVSRGGGETQYF.

The chain is built from TRBV4-1 and TRBJ1-3; D call uncertain. Germline assignment: CDR1 MGHRA and CDR2 YSYEKL. V was cut by 0 bases and J by 4 bases, with 7 bases left in between. The CDR3 sequence is 14 residues long. CDR3 in DNA: TGCGCCAGCAGCCAAGACCGGATCGGAAACACCATATATTTT. It specifies CASSQDRIGNTIYF.

This chain uses TRBV7-2 with TRBJ1-3; D is uncertain. This CDR3 spans 13 amino acids. Trimming stripped 3 bases from V and 2 bases from J, with 5 bases between. The germline V gene encodes CDR1 SGHTA and CDR2 FQGNSA. In nucleotides, the CDR3 is TGTGCCAGCAGCTTGATTACTGGAAACACCATATATTTT. This encodes CASSLITGNTIYF.

This sequence joins TRBV7-2 and TRBJ2-7; D gene uncertain. The CDR3 has 13 residues. V was cut by 2 bases and J by 7 bases, with 12 bases left in between. Germline V gene data show CDR1 as SGHTA and CDR2 as FQGNSA. CDR3 region: CASSLFVGLEQYF. The DNA of the CDR3 is TGTGCCAGCAGCTTATTTGTCGGGTTGGAGCAGTACTTC.

In DNA, the CDR3 is TGTGCCAGCAGACACGGGACAGACGAGCAGTACTTC. As protein: CASRHGTDEQYF. The genes are TRBV6-5 and TRBJ2-7; 7 bases fit TRBD1. The germline CDR1 and CDR2 sequences are MNHEY and SVGAGI. Losses at the gene ends were 6 bases for V and 5 bases for J; bases not matched to a gene: 4. The CDR3 loop spans 12 amino acids.

This clone turned up a few times. J is TRBJ2-2 and V is TRBV12-5; no definite D call. The germline CDR1 and CDR2 sequences are LGHNT and FRNRAP. Between the trimmed V and J ends, which lost 4 bases and 6 bases, there was a span of 9 bases. This CDR3 spans 13 amino acids. The CDR3 sequence is CASGSQLPGELFF. The CDR3 DNA is TGTGCTAGTGGTTCACAGTTGCCCGGGGAGCTGTTTTTT.

V usage is TRBV6-5 and J usage is TRBJ2-7; D ambiguous. The germline V gene has CDR1 MNHEY and CDR2 SVGAGI. Trimming cost V 3 bases and J 3 bases, with 9 bases left between them. The CDR3 has 13 residues. The CDR3 here is CASSYGQSYEQYF. The CDR3 DNA follows: TGTGCCAGCAGTTATGGCCAGAGCTACGAGCAGTACTTC.